A single sample is the source of the 28 T cell receptor beta chains below, sequenced in a study of blood T cell repertoires in COVID-19. Libraries were prepared by immunoSEQ multiplex PCR; TCRdb keeps only in-frame clonotypes and omits some of them. The sample holds more than 250,000 clones, about nine tenths seen once. Material: peripheral blood. All receptors come from a woman aged 50 to 65 with COVID-19, enrolled during active disease.

This sequence joins TRBV9 and TRBJ1-3; the D gene is possibly TRBD1 (5 bases). The CDR3 runs 15 residues. V was trimmed by 0 bases and J by 5 bases, leaving 12 bases between them. From germline, CDR1 is SGDLS and CDR2 YYNGEE. As DNA, the CDR3 is TGTGCCAGCAGCGTAGAGGGGTGGCCAAGAAACACCATATATTTT. Its protein product is CASSVEGWPRNTIYF.

The chain employs TRBV7-9 and TRBJ2-7, with D possibly TRBD1 on 6 matching bases. V was shortened by 3 bases and J by 2 bases, with 17 bases between the two germline ends. This CDR3 contains 16 residues. Per germline, CDR1 SEHNR and CDR2 FQNEAQ (reference sequence). The CDR3 DNA reads TGTGCCAGCAGCTTTCCCCCTGCCAGGGGCCCCTACGAGCAGTACTTC. This codes for CASSFPPARGPYEQYF.

V gene TRBV5-6 combines with J gene TRBJ2-7, with 9 bases lining up with TRBD2. With 1 base clipped from V and 3 bases from J, the junction kept 2 bases outside the gene matches. Germline V CDR1 and CDR2: SGHDT, YYEEEE. This CDR3 contains 14 residues. The CDR3 loop is CASSLFSGSYEQYF. The CDR3 DNA follows: TGTGCCAGCAGCTTGTTTAGCGGGAGCTACGAGCAGTACTTC.

The rearrangement links TRBV7-9 to TRBJ1-1, with D hard to call. This CDR3 region has 13 residues. Germline CDR1 SEHNR, CDR2 FQNEAQ (reference sequence). The germline V and J ends were trimmed by 8 bases and 1 base, with 11 bases remaining between them. The CDR3 DNA reads TGTGCCAGCTCTACCCCCGGGAACACTGAAGCTTTCTTT. Translated, it gives CASSTPGNTEAFF.

This chain connects TRBV6-6 to TRBJ1-1; D call uncertain. Germline CDR1 is MNHNY and CDR2 is SVGAGI (reference sequence). The V end was cut by 0 bases, the J end by 1 base, with 3 bases between. The CDR3 runs 13 residues. CDR3 loop: CASSYSQNTEAFF. CDR3 DNA: TGTGCCAGCAGTTACTCCCAGAACACTGAAGCTTTCTTT.

The V and J genes are TRBV30 and TRBJ2-1; 8 bases fit TRBD2. The CDR3 has 15 residues. Germline CDR1 is GTSNPN and CDR2 is SVGIG (reference sequence). J gave up 7 bases and V 4 bases, and 12 bases lay outside the gene matches. CDR3 sequence reads: CAWTFGGGRQNEQFF. The CDR3 DNA follows: TGTGCCTGGACTTTTGGGGGCGGGAGGCAAAATGAGCAGTTCTTC.

The chain recombines TRBV5-1 with TRBJ2-7; D is perhaps TRBD1 (5 bases). Germline CDR1 SGHRS, CDR2 YFSETQ. V dropped 4 bases and J dropped 5 bases, with 22 bases sitting between them. CDR3 length: 16 residues. Here the CDR3 reads CASSRGEAGSLDEQYF. For the CDR3, the DNA is TGCGCCAGCAGCAGGGGCGAGGCAGGGTCTCTCGACGAGCAGTACTTC.

The chain links TRBV10-2 to TRBJ1-1; TRBD1 aligns across 12 bases. Trimming removed 3 bases from V and 5 bases from J; junction bases left unmatched: 10. The CDR3 spans 17 residues. The germline V gene has CDR1 WSHSY and CDR2 SAAADI. The CDR3: CASSDRGQGALKTEAFF. CDR3 nucleotides: TGCGCCAGCAGTGATAGGGGACAGGGGGCGTTAAAGACTGAAGCTTTCTTT.

The V gene is TRBV13, the J gene TRBJ1-2; D is ambiguous. Deletions cut 6 bases from V and 1 base from J, with 18 bases between. Germline V CDR1 and CDR2: PRHDT, FYEKMQ (reference sequence). CDR3 length: 16 amino acids. CDR3 bases: TGTGCCAGCAGTTCCGAATGGGCCGTCGGTAACTATGGCTACACCTTC. Translated, it gives CASSSEWAVGNYGYTF.

The chain has TRBV5-1 and TRBJ1-1, with D uncertain. Germline V gene lookup returns CDR1 SGHRS and CDR2 YFSETQ. Trimming pared 0 bases from V and 1 base from J, leaving 13 bases between. The CDR3 consists of 16 residues. The CDR3 loop is CASSLGPGDWNTEAFF. The DNA for the CDR3 is TGCGCCAGCAGCTTGGGTCCCGGGGATTGGAACACTGAAGCTTTCTTT.

This chain joins TRBV5-8 and TRBJ1-1; a weak D match, TRBD1 (5 bases). Trimming took off 4 bases at V and 5 bases at J, with 12 bases between the two ends. The CDR3 spans 13 residues. The germline CDR1 and CDR2 sequences are SGHTS and YDEGEE. CDR3 DNA sequence: TGTGCCAGCAGCCCCTTCCGGGGGACTGAAGCTTTCTTT. It encodes CASSPFRGTEAFF.

The chain links TRBV7-2 to TRBJ1-1, with TRBD1 matching over 7 bases. Per germline, CDR1 SGHTA and CDR2 FQGNSA. The CDR3 is 13 residues long. Germline trimming cut 5 bases from V and 6 bases from J; bases unmatched to any gene: 6. The CDR3 bases are TGTGCCAGCAGCCTGCGACAGGGCGCTGAAGCTTTCTTT. Translation gives CASSLRQGAEAFF.

This chain connects TRBV6-2 or TRBV6-3 to TRBJ2-7; D is uncertain. CDR1 and CDR2 (germline): MNHEY, SVGEGT. The V end was cut by 6 bases, the J end by 0 bases, with 18 bases between. This CDR3 region has 16 residues. CDR3 sequence: CASSLLPPENSYEQYF. As DNA, the CDR3 is TGTGCCAGCAGCCTACTACCGCCTGAGAACTCCTACGAGCAGTACTTC.

This CDR3 reads CASSLIPGQGGQPQHF. The DNA for the CDR3 is TGCGCCAGCAGCCTCATTCCTGGACAGGGAGGTCAGCCCCAGCATTTT. The V call is TRBV4-1, the J call TRBJ1-5; 8 nucleotides align to TRBD1. V gave up 4 bases and J gave up 6 bases; unmatched junction bases: 11. Germline assignment: CDR1 MGHRA and CDR2 YSYEKL. CDR3 size: 16 residues.

This chain connects TRBV19 to TRBJ2-3; the D gene is possibly TRBD1 (8 bases). V shed 5 bases and J shed 2 bases, with 20 bases lying between them. This CDR3 is 17 amino acids long. The germline V gene has CDR1 LNHDA and CDR2 SQIVND (reference sequence). Here the CDR3 DNA reads TGTGCCAGTAGTCCAAGGGAGGGGACAGGAGCCACAGATACGCAGTATTTT. This translates into CASSPREGTGATDTQYF.

V is TRBV11-1 and J is TRBJ2-1; a possible D gene is TRBD1 (5 bases). The CDR3 consists of 13 residues. CDR1 is SGHAT and CDR2 is FQDESV in the germline V gene (reference sequence). V was cut by 3 bases and J by 8 bases, with 11 bases left in between. The CDR3 sequence is CASSFDSGDEQFF. The CDR3, as DNA: TGTGCCAGCAGCTTCGACAGTGGGGATGAGCAGTTCTTC. The variable domain in full, completed from reference TRBV11-1 and TRBJ2-1, reads EAEVAQSPRYKITEKSQAVAFWCDPISGHATLYWYRQILGQGPELLVQFQDESVVDDSQLPKDRFSAERLKGVDSTLKIQPAELGDSAMYLCASSFDSGDEQFFGPGTRLTVL.

This chain joins TRBV4-3 and TRBJ2-3, with TRBD2 matching over 10 bases. The CDR3 is 17 amino acids. CDR1 LGHNA and CDR2 YSLEER come from the germline V gene. V dropped 2 bases and J dropped 2; count of bases not matched to a gene: 7. In DNA, the CDR3 is TGCGCCAGCAGCCAATTAGGACTAGCGGTGAACACAGATACGCAGTATTTT. Encoded protein: CASSQLGLAVNTDTQYF.

This sequence joins TRBV7-9 and TRBJ1-2; perhaps TRBD1 as D (5 bases). Trimming took 6 bases from V and 8 from J, leaving 25 bases between them. This CDR3 is 16 amino acids long. Germline V gene sequence: CDR1 SEHNR, CDR2 FQNEAQ (reference sequence). The CDR3 nucleotides read TGTGCCAGCAGACCAATCTCCTCAACAGGAGCCGGGGGCTACACCTTC. It yields the protein CASRPISSTGAGGYTF.

CDR3 bases: TGTGCCAGTAGCGCACTAGCGGGACGAATCTACAATGAGCAGTTCTTC. Its protein product is CASSALAGRIYNEQFF. The chain combines TRBV19 with TRBJ2-1, with 10 bases fitting TRBD2. J lost 3 bases, V lost 6 bases, and 8 bases had no gene match. The CDR3 has 16 amino acids. The V gene's germline CDR1 is LNHDA and CDR2 SQIVND (reference sequence). Filled out from reference TRBV19 and TRBJ2-1, the complete variable domain reads DGGITQSPKYLFRKEGQNVTLSCEQNLNHDAMYWYRQDPGQGLRLIYYSQIVNDFQKGDIAEGYSVSREKKESFPLTVTSAQKNPTAFYLCASSALAGRIYNEQFFGPGTRLTVL.

The chain uses TRBV7-2 and TRBJ2-1; TRBD1 agrees at 8 bases. Germline CDR1 reads SGHTA; CDR2 reads FQGNSA. This CDR3 is 16 amino acids long. With 5 bases clipped from V and 5 bases from J, the junction kept 11 bases outside the gene matches. The CDR3 DNA reads TGTGCCAGCAGCCAGCGGCCCGGGACAGGACACAATGAGCAGTTCTTC. Amino acid sequence: CASSQRPGTGHNEQFF.

The chain links TRBV7-2 to TRBJ2-1, with 7 nucleotides matching TRBD2. The V and J ends lost 1 base and 9 bases, in that order; junction bases with no gene match: 9. This CDR3 contains 15 residues. The germline V gene has CDR1 SGHTA and CDR2 FQGNSA. The CDR3 DNA is TGTGCCAGCAGCTTAGTGGGCGGGAGTCGTGGTGAGCAGTTCTTC. It codes for CASSLVGGSRGEQFF.

The count of this clone is one. The V and J genes are TRBV7-2 and TRBJ2-2; 7 positions match TRBD2. The V gene's germline CDR1 is SGHTA and CDR2 FQGNSA. The CDR3 extends over 14 amino acids. The ends lost 2 bases at V and 6 bases at J; junction bases unmatched: 3. Here the CDR3 DNA reads TGTGCCAGCAGCTTAATGACTAGCTCCGGGGAGCTGTTTTTT. Protein: CASSLMTSSGELFF. Based on the CDR3 plus reference TRBV7-2 and TRBJ2-2, the full variable domain is GAGVSQSPSNKVTEKGKDVELRCDPISGHTALYWYRQSLGQGLEFLIYFQGNSAPDKSGLPSDRFSAERTGGSVSTLTIQRTQQEDSAVYLCASSLMTSSGELFFGEGSRLTVL.

The rearrangement links TRBV10-3 to TRBJ1-2; no firm D call. V was clipped by 6 bases and J by 3 bases, with 17 bases between them. Germline lookup yields CDR1 ENHRY and CDR2 SYGVKD. The CDR3 consists of 15 residues. For the CDR3, the DNA is TGTGCCATCAGCGGAAGACAATCCGGATACTATGGCTACACCTTC. Protein product: CAISGRQSGYYGYTF.

V and J are TRBV30 and TRBJ2-7; perhaps TRBD1 as D (5 bases). Germline V gene lookup returns CDR1 GTSNPN and CDR2 SVGIG (reference sequence). V was clipped by 4 bases and J by 2 bases, with 9 bases between them. The CDR3 length is 12 residues. CDR3 residues: CAWTRGTYEQYF. In nucleotides, the CDR3 is TGTGCCTGGACTAGGGGTACCTACGAGCAGTACTTC.

The V call is TRBV5-6, the J call TRBJ2-1, with D hard to call. Trimming took off 6 bases at V and 0 bases at J, with 10 bases between the two ends. Germline CDR1 is SGHDT and CDR2 is YYEEEE. The CDR3 covers 14 residues. In DNA form, the CDR3 reads TGTGCCAGCATCCACTTGAACTCCTACAATGAGCAGTTCTTC. It encodes CASIHLNSYNEQFF. Variable domain in full (rest from reference TRBV5-6 and TRBJ2-1): DAGVTQSPTHLIKTRGQQVTLRCSPKSGHDTVSWYQQALGQGPQFIFQYYEEEERQRGNFPDRFSGHQFPNYSSELNVNALLLGDSALYLCASIHLNSYNEQFFGPGTRLTVL.

This rearrangement joins TRBV7-2 to TRBJ2-7; 8 bases agree with TRBD1. V shed 5 bases and J 2 bases; nucleotides not matched to a gene: 8. The germline V gene encodes CDR1 SGHTA and CDR2 FQGNSA. This CDR3 has 15 residues. The CDR3, as DNA: TGTGCCAGCAGCCGGTCCGGGACAGGTACCTACGAGCAGTACTTC. Translating it yields CASSRSGTGTYEQYF. Full variable domain (rest looked up from reference TRBV7-2 and TRBJ2-7): GAGVSQSPSNKVTEKGKDVELRCDPISGHTALYWYRQSLGQGLEFLIYFQGNSAPDKSGLPSDRFSAERTGGSVSTLTIQRTQQEDSAVYLCASSRSGTGTYEQYFGPGTRLTVT.

This clone appeared once. CDR3 region: CASSYAKKAGLLPQHF. For the CDR3, the DNA is TGTGCCAGCAGTTACGCTAAAAAGGCAGGCCTTTTGCCCCAGCATTTT. The chain joins TRBV6-6 to TRBJ1-5; D uncertain. Looked up from germline, CDR1 is MNHNY and CDR2 is SVGAGI (reference sequence). The CDR3 runs 16 residues. The V and J ends lost 2 bases and 9 bases respectively, with 20 bases between them.

DNA of the CDR3: TGTGCCAGCAGCTCCGGGACATTGAACACTGAAGCTTTCTTT. Its protein is CASSSGTLNTEAFF. The V gene is TRBV2, the J gene TRBJ1-1, with a possible D match to TRBD1 (6 bases). Trimming pared 6 bases from V and 0 bases from J, leaving 11 bases between. Per germline, CDR1 SNHLY and CDR2 FYNNEI. This CDR3 comprises 14 residues.